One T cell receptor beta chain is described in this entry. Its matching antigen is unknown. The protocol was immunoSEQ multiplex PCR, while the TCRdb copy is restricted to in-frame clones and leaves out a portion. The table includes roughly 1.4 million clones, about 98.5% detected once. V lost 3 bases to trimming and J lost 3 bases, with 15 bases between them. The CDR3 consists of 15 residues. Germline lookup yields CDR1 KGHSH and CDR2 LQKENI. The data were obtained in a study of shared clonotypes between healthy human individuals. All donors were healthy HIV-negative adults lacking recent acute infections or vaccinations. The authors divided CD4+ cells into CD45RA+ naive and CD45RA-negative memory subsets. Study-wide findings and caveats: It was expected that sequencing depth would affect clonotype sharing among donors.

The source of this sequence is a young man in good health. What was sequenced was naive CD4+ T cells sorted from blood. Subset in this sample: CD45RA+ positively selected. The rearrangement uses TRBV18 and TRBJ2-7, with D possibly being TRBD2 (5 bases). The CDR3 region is CASSPGGRWDYEQYF. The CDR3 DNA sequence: TGTGCCAGCTCACCCGGAGGTAGGTGGGACTACGAGCAGTACTTC. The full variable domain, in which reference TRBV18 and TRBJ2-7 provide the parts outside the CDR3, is NAGVMQNPRHLVRRRGQEARLRCSPMKGHSHVYWYRQLPEEGLKFMVYLQKENIIDESGMPKERFSAEFPKEGPSILRIQQVVRGDSAAYFCASSPGGRWDYEQYFGPGTRLTVT.